This T cell receptor (beta chain) was retrieved from a study of early T cells in non-severe SARS-CoV-2 infection. Study context: Sequencing of unsorted whole blood was done on bulk RNA, leaving chains unpaired.

This clonotype has just a few counts. Individual cDNA molecules were tagged with unique molecular identifiers. TCRdb fed the 5' RACE reads into MiXCR, producing one record per CDR3 protein. The sample lists around 83,000 distinct CDR3 sequences, around 12% occurring once. The origin of this receptor is an adult who was a healthcare worker with PCR-confirmed SARS-CoV-2 infection or an uninfected control (not recorded which). The sequenced sample was whole blood, obtained at baseline.

DNA of the CDR3: TGCAGTGCTAGAGATCGGAGCGGGGGGGCCGGGTACAATGAGCAGTTCTTC. It is translated as CSARDRSGGAGYNEQFF. This chain joins TRBV20-1 and TRBJ2-1; TRBD2 matches 10 bases. Per the germline V gene, CDR1 is DFQATT and CDR2 is SNEGSKA (reference sequence). After removal of 0 bases from V and 4 bases from J, the junction contained 9 bases not matched to a gene. The CDR3 spans 17 residues.